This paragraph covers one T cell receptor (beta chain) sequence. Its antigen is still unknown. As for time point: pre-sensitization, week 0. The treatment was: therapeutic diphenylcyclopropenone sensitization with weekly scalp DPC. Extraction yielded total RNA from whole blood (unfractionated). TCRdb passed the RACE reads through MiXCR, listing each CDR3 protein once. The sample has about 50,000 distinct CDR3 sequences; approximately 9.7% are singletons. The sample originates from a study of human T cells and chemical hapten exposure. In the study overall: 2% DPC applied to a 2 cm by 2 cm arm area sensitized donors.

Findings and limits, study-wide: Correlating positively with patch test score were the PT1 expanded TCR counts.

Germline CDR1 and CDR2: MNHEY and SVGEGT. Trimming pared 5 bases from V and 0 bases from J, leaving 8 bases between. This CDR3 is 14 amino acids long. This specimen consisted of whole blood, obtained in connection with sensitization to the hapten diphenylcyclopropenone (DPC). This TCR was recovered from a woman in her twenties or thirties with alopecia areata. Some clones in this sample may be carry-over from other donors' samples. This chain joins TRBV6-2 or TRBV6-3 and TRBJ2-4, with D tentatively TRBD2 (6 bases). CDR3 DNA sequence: TGTGCCAGCAGTGCGGGGATAGCCAAAAACATTCAGTACTTC. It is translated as CASSAGIAKNIQYF.